This T cell receptor (beta chain) was sequenced in a study of cytomegalovirus exposure and HLA in healthy donors. Sequencing was performed with immunoSEQ multiplex PCR; in TCRdb, only in-frame clones are kept and a portion is missing. The table includes tens of thousands of clones, around 93% detected once. Trimming stripped 4 bases from V and 4 bases from J, with 9 bases between. The CDR3 length is 13 residues. Germline assignment: CDR1 MDHEN and CDR2 SYDVKM. The sample taken for sequencing was PBMCs. The sequence derives from a woman under 40 in good health and CMV-seropositive. This chain links TRBV28 with TRBJ2-3; D call uncertain. The CDR3 DNA follows: TGTGCCAGCAGTTCCAGGCCCTCAGATACGCAGTATTTT. This codes for CASSSRPSDTQYF.